The 15 T cell receptor beta chains given below trace back to one sample, sequenced in a study of a mutant IDH1 vaccine in newly diagnosed glioma. Assay used: immunoSEQ multiplex PCR; TCRdb lists only in-frame clones, some missing. The sample has about 67,000 clones, about four fifths seen once; the top ten hold roughly 4.4%. As to time point: baseline, week 1 (first vaccination visit). Stated treatment: pre-vaccination baseline after standard-of-care therapy. The sequencing here drew on peripheral blood mononuclear cells (PBMCs), taken from a glioma patient treated with radiotherapy, temozolomide or both. The source is a young woman with glioma. Some clones in this sample may be carry-over from other donors' samples.

The J gene is TRBJ1-3, the V gene TRBV25-1; D is undetermined. The CDR3 contains 15 residues. Trimming shortened V by 6 bases and J by 0 bases, and 12 bases separated the two germline ends. Looked up from germline, CDR1 is MGHDK and CDR2 is SYGVNS. DNA for the CDR3: TGTGCCAGCAGGGACTCAGGAAGCTCTGGAAACACCATATATTTT. Amino acids: CASRDSGSSGNTIYF.

V and J are TRBV6-6 and TRBJ1-1; a weak D match, TRBD1 (6 bases). Germline CDR1 MNHNY, CDR2 SVGAGI (reference sequence). The CDR3 is made up of 15 amino acids. Deletions cut 2 bases from V and 1 base from J, with 11 bases between. Here the CDR3 reads CASSYGRGRNTEAFF. As DNA, the CDR3 is TGTGCCAGCAGTTACGGTAGGGGGAGGAACACTGAAGCTTTCTTT.

The V call is TRBV6-5, the J call TRBJ2-1; unclear D gene. Deletions cut 4 bases from V and 2 bases from J, with 15 bases between. This CDR3 contains 16 residues. Germline-derived CDR1 and CDR2 are MNHEY and SVGAGI. In DNA, the CDR3 is TGTGCCAGCAGTTCCTCCACGGTCCGTCCCTACAATGAGCAGTTCTTC. Its translation is CASSSSTVRPYNEQFF.

This clone was counted once. The CDR3 DNA sequence: TGTGCCAGCAGCTTAGATGGTTGGGGGTTAGGAGACGAGCAGTACTTC. Translated, it gives CASSLDGWGLGDEQYF. The chain uses TRBV7-9 and TRBJ2-7; either TRBD1 or TRBD2 may fit D (5 bases each). Germline values: CDR1 SEHNR, CDR2 FQNEAQ (reference sequence). The CDR3 has 16 residues. Trimming took 1 base from V and 5 from J, leaving 18 bases between them. Full variable domain (missing parts from reference TRBV7-9 and TRBJ2-7): DTGVSQNPRHKITKRGQNVTFRCDPISEHNRLYWYRQTLGQGPEFLTYFQNEAQLEKSRLLSDRFSAERPKGSFSTLEIQRTEQGDSAMYLCASSLDGWGLGDEQYFGPGTRLTVT.

The chain uses TRBV27 and TRBJ2-7; D might be TRBD1 or TRBD2, each matching 5 bases. The V gene lost 3 bases and the J gene lost 5 bases, with 8 bases spanning the gap. This CDR3 spans 12 amino acids. Germline V gene sequence: CDR1 MNHEY, CDR2 SMNVEV (reference sequence). This CDR3 reads CASSFGGDEQYF. The CDR3 nucleotides read TGTGCCAGCAGTTTTGGGGGTGACGAGCAGTACTTC.

The chain recombines TRBV7-8 with TRBJ1-4; TRBD1 is a possible D gene (6 bases). The ends were cut back, 5 bases at V and 1 base at J, with 11 bases in the middle. CDR3 length equals 15 residues. Germline-derived CDR1 and CDR2 are SGHVS and FQNEAQ. CDR3 sequence (DNA): TGTGCCAGCAGCGAACAGGGAGGAACTAATGAAAAACTGTTTTTT. Its translation: CASSEQGGTNEKLFF.

The chain joins TRBV15 to TRBJ2-1; the match to TRBD1 covers 9 bases. The ends lost 3 bases at V and 12 bases at J; junction bases unmatched: 6. The germline gives CDR1 LNHNV, CDR2 YYDKDF (reference sequence). This CDR3 contains 13 residues. The CDR3 is CATSRYRGRGQFF. The DNA of the CDR3 is TGTGCCACCAGCAGGTACAGGGGGCGCGGGCAGTTCTTC.

This sequence joins TRBV30 and TRBJ2-7; TRBD2 matches at 8 bases. Germline CDR1 reads GTSNPN; CDR2 reads SVGIG (reference sequence). The J segment lost 6 bases and the V segment lost 0 bases, leaving 7 bases of the junction unmatched. The CDR3 contains 14 residues. The CDR3 region is CAWSVTGLVLEQYF. The CDR3 region has the DNA TGTGCCTGGAGTGTAACGGGACTAGTACTCGAGCAGTACTTC.

The chain combines TRBV5-1 with TRBJ2-7; D might be TRBD2 (5 bases). The CDR3 is made up of 14 amino acids. V dropped 0 bases and J dropped 4 bases, with 11 bases sitting between them. Germline values: CDR1 SGHRS, CDR2 YFSETQ. As DNA, the CDR3 is TGCGCCAGCAGCTTGGATCGGGATAGGTACGAGCAGTACTTC. Translating it yields CASSLDRDRYEQYF.

This clone is a singleton in its sample. This sequence joins TRBV6-6 and TRBJ1-1, with no clear D. The CDR3 consists of 12 residues. The germline CDR1 and CDR2 sequences are MNHNY and SVGAGI (reference sequence). Trimming removed 6 bases from V and 4 bases from J, with 9 bases in between. This chain's CDR3 is CASRFAATEAFF. For the CDR3, the DNA is TGTGCCAGCAGGTTCGCGGCCACTGAAGCTTTCTTT.

This clone was observed a single time. The chain is built from TRBV5-6 and TRBJ1-3; unclear D gene. This CDR3 has 15 amino acids. From germline, CDR1 is SGHDT and CDR2 YYEEEE. V lost 5 bases and J 4 bases, leaving 16 bases between the germline ends. CDR3 region: CASSPRNPLGNTIYF. CDR3 coding DNA: TGTGCCAGCAGTCCCAGGAACCCCCTGGGAAACACCATATATTTT.

This chain joins TRBV5-6 and TRBJ2-4; no definite D call. Germline CDR1 reads SGHDT; CDR2 reads YYEEEE. The CDR3 is 13 amino acids. V was cut by 0 bases and J by 13 bases, with 14 bases left in between. The CDR3 region has the DNA TGTGCCAGCAGCTTGGGAGGCCGTTTGCAGCAGTACTTC. It encodes CASSLGGRLQQYF.

This chain connects TRBV6-1 to TRBJ2-7; D perhaps matches TRBD2 (6 bases). The CDR3 length is 15 residues. V lost 0 bases and J lost 6, with 15 bases in between. Germline V gene data show CDR1 as MNHNS and CDR2 as SASEGT. CDR3 sequence reads: CASSEAGGRAGEQYF. The CDR3 DNA reads as TGTGCCAGCAGTGAAGCGGGAGGCAGGGCGGGCGAGCAGTACTTC.

This clone was observed a handful of times. This chain links TRBV6-6 with TRBJ1-2; D is unresolved. The CDR3 sequence is 14 residues long. Germline-derived CDR1 and CDR2 are MNHNY and SVGAGI (reference sequence). V lost 5 bases, J lost 0 bases, and 10 bases lay in between. The CDR3 is CASSAAQANYGYTF. The CDR3 region has the DNA TGTGCCAGCAGTGCCGCCCAGGCTAACTATGGCTACACCTTC.

J is TRBJ2-7 and V is TRBV5-1; 12 positions agree with TRBD2. CDR3 length: 17 amino acids. The germline V gene has CDR1 SGHRS and CDR2 YFSETQ. J was trimmed by 3 bases and V by 4 bases; bases with no gene match: 11. The CDR3 nucleotides read TGCGCCAGCAGCGAGGAGGGACTAGCGGGCCCCCTCTACGAGCAGTACTTC. It encodes CASSEEGLAGPLYEQYF.